The 29 T cell receptor beta chains below come from one sample, sequenced in a study of regulatory T cells in long-lasting Graves disease. CDR3 regions were amplified by Arm-PCR using iRepertoire HTBI primers to build TCR beta libraries. Each CDR3 protein is one row after TCRdb ran MiXCR on the multiplex PCR reads. The sample consists of 400,000 to 650,000 distinct CDR3 sequences, 16% of them appearing once. Indicated time point: newly diagnosed GD, antithyroid drugs for less than 3 months. PBMCs were the source of the RNA used for TCR sequencing. These data were also filed under a second study, of T cells in Graves' hyperthyroidism and ophthalmopathy.

The sequences come from peripheral blood mononuclear cells (PBMCs), collected at new diagnosis, from a patient treated with antithyroid drugs. Receptors originate from a woman between 40 and 65 years old with Graves disease.

This chain connects TRBV3-1 to TRBJ2-2; D possibly corresponds to TRBD2 (5 bases). From germline, CDR1 is LGHDT and CDR2 YNNKEL (reference sequence). V lost 2 bases and J lost 2, with 9 bases in between. The CDR3 loop spans 15 amino acids. The DNA of the CDR3 is TGTGCCAGCAGCCAACTCCGACTAAACACCGGGGAGCTGTTTTTT. This sequence encodes CASSQLRLNTGELFF.

This clonotype was observed a handful of times. The rearrangement links TRBV5-1 to TRBJ2-1, with 9 bases lining up with TRBD2. Germline CDR1 is SGHRS and CDR2 is YFSETQ. The CDR3 totals 15 residues. V lost 6 bases, J lost 6 bases, and 10 bases stayed unmatched. Here the CDR3 reads CASTPRLAVVNEQFF. Here the CDR3 DNA reads TGCGCCAGCACCCCCCGACTAGCGGTCGTCAATGAGCAGTTCTTC. Full variable domain (missing parts from reference TRBV5-1 and TRBJ2-1): KAGVTQTPRYLIKTRGQQVTLSCSPISGHRSVSWYQQTPGQGLQFLFEYFSETQRNKGNFPGRFSGRQFSNSRSEMNVSTLELGDSALYLCASTPRLAVVNEQFFGPGTRLTVL.

In this sample, this clonotype turned up many times. This chain links TRBV30 with TRBJ2-1, with D hard to call. V shed 2 bases and J shed 2 bases, with 7 bases lying between them. The germline gives CDR1 GTSNPN, CDR2 SVGIG (reference sequence). CDR3 length: 13 residues. This CDR3 is CAWSPSAYNEQFF. The CDR3 nucleotides are TGTGCCTGGAGTCCATCGGCCTACAATGAGCAGTTCTTC. The variable domain in full, completed from reference TRBV30 and TRBJ2-1, reads SQTIHQWPATLVQPVGSPLSLECTVEGTSNPNLYWYRQAAGRGLQLLFYSVGIGQISSEVPQNLSASRPQDRQFILSSKKLLLSDSGFYLCAWSPSAYNEQFFGPGTRLTVL.

This clonotype was recorded many times. The chain employs TRBV3-1 and TRBJ2-1, with 11 bases aligning to TRBD2. This CDR3 is 17 amino acids long. V shed 1 base and J 7 bases; nucleotides not matched to a gene: 9. Germline CDR1 reads LGHDT; CDR2 reads YNNKEL (reference sequence). The CDR3 protein is CASSQAWSSGGRNEQFF. CDR3 in DNA: TGTGCCAGCAGCCAAGCGTGGTCTAGCGGGGGGAGGAATGAGCAGTTCTTC.

This clonotype has a count of ten or more. The rearrangement joins TRBV6-1 to TRBJ2-3, with TRBD1 matching 8 bases. The V and J ends lost 3 bases and 5 bases, in that order; junction bases with no gene match: 4. CDR3 length: 14 amino acids. Germline V gene lookup returns CDR1 MNHNS and CDR2 SASEGT. The CDR3 DNA is TGTGCCAGCAGTGACAGGGGGCACGGAGATACGCAGTATTTT. Residues: CASSDRGHGDTQYF.

This clonotype was counted at least ten times. The chain recombines TRBV6-1 with TRBJ2-1; 10 nucleotides match TRBD2. V was pared by 2 bases and J by 4 bases, with 5 bases of the junction left unmatched. Germline V gives CDR1 MNHNS, CDR2 SASEGT. This CDR3 contains 16 residues. CDR3 in DNA: TGTGCCAGCAGTGAATGGGGTAGCGGGGGGTACAATGAGCAGTTCTTC. It is translated as CASSEWGSGGYNEQFF.

The gene calls are TRBV19 and TRBJ1-5; no reliable D call. V lost 5 bases and J lost 4, with 21 bases in between. The CDR3 is 17 residues long. Germline assignment: CDR1 LNHDA and CDR2 SQIVND (reference sequence). The CDR3 DNA sequence: TGTGCCAGTAGTGCCAAATGGGGTGTGGCAGCGAATCAGCCCCAGCATTTT. It yields the protein CASSAKWGVAANQPQHF.

There are many counts of this clonotype. The chain combines TRBV28 with TRBJ2-3; 7 bases match TRBD1. The germline V gene encodes CDR1 MDHEN and CDR2 SYDVKM. The CDR3 is made up of 13 amino acids. V shed 4 bases and J 6 bases; nucleotides not matched to a gene: 4. The CDR3, as DNA: TGTGCCAGCAGTTACAGGGGTGAGGATACGCAGTATTTT. Translating gives CASSYRGEDTQYF.

There are many counts of this clonotype. The rearrangement uses TRBV3-1 and TRBJ1-1; D ambiguous. Germline CDR1 and CDR2: LGHDT and YNNKEL (reference sequence). V lost 0 bases to trimming and J lost 8 bases, with 16 bases between them. This CDR3 is built from 15 residues. This chain's CDR3 is CASSQDSWPKMEAFF. CDR3 nucleotides: TGTGCCAGCAGCCAAGATTCGTGGCCCAAAATGGAAGCTTTCTTT.

The V gene is TRBV29-1, the J gene TRBJ1-2, with no clear D. The CDR3 sequence is 13 residues long. Per the germline V gene, CDR1 is SQVTM and CDR2 is ANQGSEA. V lost 6 bases, J lost 0 bases, and 11 bases lay in between. The CDR3 loop reads CSVTIGTNYGYTF. CDR3 in DNA: TGCAGCGTGACTATCGGGACTAACTATGGCTACACCTTC.

In this sample, this clonotype turned up many times. The chain couples TRBV28 to TRBJ1-6, with unresolved D. Per the germline V gene, CDR1 is MDHEN and CDR2 is SYDVKM. Trimming removed 3 bases from V and 7 bases from J, with 10 bases in between. The CDR3 length is 14 residues. This CDR3 is CASSFNRMNSPLHF. In nucleotides, the CDR3 is TGTGCCAGCAGTTTTAATAGAATGAATTCACCCCTCCACTTT.

This clonotype was observed many times. The chain links TRBV2 to TRBJ1-1; unclear D gene. Trimming pared 10 bases from V and 5 bases from J, leaving 20 bases between. Per the germline V gene, CDR1 is SNHLY and CDR2 is FYNNEI. The CDR3 runs to 14 residues. For the CDR3, the DNA is TGTGCCATCTCCCGTCGCAGGACGGATACTGAAGCTTTCTTT. This sequence encodes CAISRRRTDTEAFF.

This clonotype occurred a few times. CDR3 in amino acids: CASSPDMLTGELFF. The CDR3 DNA follows: TGTGCCAGCAGCCCCGACATGCTCACCGGGGAGCTGTTTTTT. V and J are TRBV7-3 and TRBJ2-2; D gene ambiguous. The CDR3 extends over 14 amino acids. The germline gives CDR1 SGHTA, CDR2 FQGTGA. Trimming shortened V by 5 bases and J by 4 bases, and 11 bases separated the two germline ends.

There are a few counts of this clonotype. The V call is TRBV15, the J call TRBJ1-4; a weak D match, TRBD1 (5 bases). V gave up 1 base and J gave up 12 bases, with 12 bases separating them. Germline-derived CDR1 and CDR2 are LNHNV and YYDKDF (reference sequence). CDR3 size: 13 residues. The CDR3 sequence is CATSRGGLGELFF. The CDR3 coding sequence is TGTGCCACCAGCAGAGGAGGGTTGGGGGAACTGTTTTTT.

This clonotype has a handful of counts. The chain joins TRBV12-3 or TRBV12-4 to TRBJ2-2, with TRBD2 matching over 8 bases. Germline trimming cut 8 bases from V and 7 bases from J; bases unmatched to any gene: 6. The CDR3 has 13 residues. CDR3 in amino acids: CASGRSGVGELFF. CDR3 coding DNA: TGTGCCAGCGGACGTAGCGGGGTCGGGGAGCTGTTTTTT.

Many counts were recorded for this clonotype. The CDR3 nucleotides are TGTGCCAGCAGCGCTTCTCCGTCAACCTACGAGCAGTACTTC. Protein product: CASSASPSTYEQYF. The chain combines TRBV7-8 with TRBJ2-7; D is unresolved. Per the germline V gene, CDR1 is SGHVS and CDR2 is FQNEAQ. The CDR3 spans 14 residues. Trimming removed 5 bases from V and 2 bases from J, with 13 bases in between.

This clonotype was seen a few times. The genes are TRBV11-2 and TRBJ2-3; 9 nucleotides agree with TRBD2. This CDR3 is 17 amino acids long. J was trimmed by 6 bases and V by 4 bases; bases with no gene match: 14. Germline lookup yields CDR1 SGHAT and CDR2 FQNNGV. This CDR3 reads CASSSPWGGGARDTQYF. CDR3 bases: TGTGCCAGCAGCTCCCCCTGGGGCGGGGGGGCCCGGGATACGCAGTATTTT.

This clonotype was counted ten times or more. V and J are TRBV2 and TRBJ1-2; D gene ambiguous. This CDR3 is 11 amino acids long. The V gene lost 8 bases and the J gene lost 4 bases, with 8 bases spanning the gap. Germline-derived CDR1 and CDR2 are SNHLY and FYNNEI. DNA for the CDR3: TGTGCCAGCCCACGGGGCTATGGCTACACCTTC. This translates into CASPRGYGYTF.

This clonotype was seen more than once but under ten times. The chain carries TRBV7-2 and TRBJ2-3; D is uncertain. Trimming removed 5 bases at V and 14 bases at J, with 8 bases between. Germline CDR1 SGHTA, CDR2 FQGNSA. The CDR3 spans 9 residues. The CDR3 sequence: CASSPRRYF. The CDR3 nucleotides read TGTGCCAGCAGCCCCCGGAGGTATTTT.

This chain joins TRBV19 and TRBJ1-2; 8 bases map to TRBD1. This CDR3 comprises 16 residues. Germline CDR1 and CDR2: LNHDA and SQIVND (reference sequence). J was trimmed by 3 bases and V by 4 bases; bases with no gene match: 10. CDR3 sequence reads: CASSTSRQGADYGYTF. The CDR3 DNA sequence: TGTGCCAGTAGTACCTCGAGGCAGGGGGCCGACTATGGCTACACCTTC.

Note on this clonotype: It is likely a read error, because the conserved phenylalanine at the end of the CDR3 is missing. This chain joins TRBV4-1 and TRBJ1-4, with a tentative D call TRBD1 (5 bases). The germline gives CDR1 MGHRA, CDR2 YSYEKL. CDR3 length: 15 residues. Deletions cut 1 base from V and 7 bases from J, with 13 bases between. The CDR3 here is CASSQVRGPGEKLFC. The CDR3 DNA follows: TGCGCCAGCAGCCAAGTAAGGGGCCCGGGTGAAAAACTGTTTTGT.

In nucleotides, the CDR3 is TGTGCCAGCAGCCACAGGGGGCGAAACGGCTACGAGCAGTACTTC. As protein: CASSHRGRNGYEQYF. The genes are TRBV3-1 and TRBJ2-7, with TRBD1 matching over 8 bases. The V gene end was trimmed by 3 bases and the J gene end by 3 bases; junction bases not matched to a gene: 7. Germline-derived CDR1 and CDR2 are LGHDT and YNNKEL (reference sequence). The CDR3 runs 15 residues.

The chain joins TRBV6-5 to TRBJ2-1; D perhaps matches TRBD1 (5 bases). CDR3 length: 14 amino acids. Germline V gene lookup returns CDR1 MNHEY and CDR2 SVGAGI. V was cut by 2 bases and J by 0 bases, with 5 bases left in between. The CDR3 region is CASSYQGSYNEQFF. DNA for the CDR3: TGTGCCAGCAGTTACCAGGGCTCCTACAATGAGCAGTTCTTC.

The chain recombines TRBV2 with TRBJ2-6, with TRBD1 matching 9 bases. In germline, CDR1 is SNHLY, CDR2 FYNNEI. This CDR3 region has 17 residues. V trimming: 6 bases; J trimming: 0 bases; junction bases outside the gene matches: 6. The CDR3 spells CASSRTGVFSGANVLTF. DNA for the CDR3: TGTGCCAGCAGCCGGACAGGGGTTTTCTCTGGGGCCAACGTCCTGACTTTC.

This clonotype appeared a few times. The rearrangement joins TRBV12-3 or TRBV12-4 to TRBJ1-2; D is perhaps TRBD1 (6 bases). CDR3 length: 16 residues. The V end lost 5 bases, the J end lost 3 bases, and 19 bases lay between the germline ends. In DNA, the CDR3 is TGTGCCAGCAGTCCTAGGGAACCAAGGGGGGACTATGGCTACACCTTC. The encoded protein is CASSPREPRGDYGYTF.

This clonotype was recorded many times. The chain carries TRBV2 and TRBJ2-2, with D unresolved. The germline V gene encodes CDR1 SNHLY and CDR2 FYNNEI. The CDR3 runs 13 residues. V was pared by 6 bases and J by 1 base, with 6 bases between. The CDR3: CASRFRNTGELFF. CDR3 DNA sequence: TGTGCCAGCAGGTTTCGGAACACCGGGGAGCTGTTTTTT.

This clonotype has at least ten counts. The rearrangement links TRBV30 to TRBJ2-5; D ambiguous. Germline lookup yields CDR1 GTSNPN and CDR2 SVGIG (reference sequence). V was shortened by 2 bases and J by 5 bases, with 6 bases between the two germline ends. The CDR3 is 11 amino acids. Here the CDR3 DNA reads TGTGCCTGGAGTAAAGAGGAGACCCAGTACTTC. Protein product: CAWSKEETQYF.

The CDR3 DNA reads TGCAGCGCCCTGGGACAGGGGGCATACGAGCAGTACTTC. This encodes CSALGQGAYEQYF. This chain connects TRBV29-1 to TRBJ2-7, with TRBD1 matching 12 bases. V was clipped by 7 bases and J by 4 bases; unmatched bases: 5. Germline loops: CDR1 SQVTM, CDR2 ANQGSEA. The CDR3 is made up of 13 amino acids.

This clonotype occurred many times. The J gene is TRBJ2-3, the V gene TRBV6-2 or TRBV6-3, with D hard to call. Trimming took off 5 bases at V and 4 bases at J, with 13 bases between the two ends. The V gene's germline CDR1 is MNHEY and CDR2 SVGEGT. This CDR3 comprises 14 residues. The CDR3 bases are TGTGCCAGCAGTGAACGCCTAGAGGCAGATACGCAGTATTTT. This sequence encodes CASSERLEADTQYF.